The sequence of this T cell receptor (beta chain) was determined in a study of blood T cells in healthy people across ages. This clonotype was found a few times. The authors ran a second PCR of roughly 6 to 12 cycles using a sample-barcoded 5' primer and a J-beta primer mix. MiXCR was run by TCRdb on the 5' RACE reads, yielding one entry per CDR3 protein. This sample has 1.5 million to 2 million distinct CDR3 sequences, with about two fifths found just once. There are 15 residues in the CDR3. Trimming stripped 1 base from V and 7 bases from J, with 14 bases between. CDR1 is SGHTA and CDR2 is FQGNSA in the germline V gene.

The chain uses TRBV7-2 and TRBJ1-5, with no clear D. Material for sequencing was blood. The sequence was obtained from a human donor in good health. This chain's CDR3 is CASSLDGLDTQPQHF. The CDR3 region has the DNA TGTGCCAGCAGCTTAGACGGACTTGATACCCAGCCCCAGCATTTT.